A single sample gave rise to the 17 T cell receptor beta chains below, sequenced in a study of cytomegalovirus exposure and HLA in healthy donors. Clones were read by immunoSEQ multiplex PCR, and TCRdb kept only the in-frame ones, dropping some. The sample gives hundreds of thousands of clones, just under 90% of which show up once; about 2.5% is in the top ten. The sequencing input was PBMCs. The receptors originated from a man younger than 35 in good health and CMV-seronegative.

The rearrangement links TRBV7-9 to TRBJ2-1; D may be TRBD2 (6 bases). This CDR3 contains 15 residues. Germline assignment: CDR1 SEHNR and CDR2 FQNEAQ (reference sequence). Between the trimmed V and J ends, which lost 5 bases and 4 bases, there was a span of 15 bases. The CDR3 region has the DNA TGTGCCAGCAGCCCCGCAGGTAGCGGTTACAATGAGCAGTTCTTC. Amino acids: CASSPAGSGYNEQFF.

The chain carries TRBV7-3 and TRBJ2-3, with D tentatively TRBD2 (5 bases). Per germline, CDR1 SGHTA and CDR2 FQGTGA. Trimming cost V 5 bases and J 3 bases, with 12 bases left between them. The CDR3 sequence is 14 residues long. The CDR3 reads CASSHRGRTDTQYF. The CDR3 nucleotides are TGTGCCAGCAGCCATCGGGGTAGGACAGATACGCAGTATTTT.

This clone was counted only a few times. The chain couples TRBV30 to TRBJ1-5, with D tentatively TRBD1 (5 bases). CDR3 length: 13 amino acids. With 4 bases removed from V and 6 bases from J, the gap between germline ends came to 13 bases. CDR1 and CDR2 from the germline V gene are GTSNPN and SVGIG (reference sequence). This chain's CDR3 is CAWTQGGGQPQHF. The CDR3 coding sequence is TGTGCCTGGACGCAGGGAGGCGGTCAGCCCCAGCATTTT. Full variable domain (rest looked up from reference TRBV30 and TRBJ1-5): SQTIHQWPATLVQPVGSPLSLECTVEGTSNPNLYWYRQAAGRGLQLLFYSVGIGQISSEVPQNLSASRPQDRQFILSSKKLLLSDSGFYLCAWTQGGGQPQHFGDGTRLSIL.

The CDR3 DNA reads TGCGCCAGCAGCTTGGAGGCCTTGCGGGGGAAGGAGTTCTTC. It encodes CASSLEALRGKEFF. The rearrangement links TRBV5-1 to TRBJ2-1; TRBD2 matches 7 bases. Unmatched junction bases numbered 11, after V lost 0 bases and J lost 14 bases. Germline V CDR1 and CDR2: SGHRS, YFSETQ. CDR3 length equals 14 residues.

This clone was detected a few times. The chain has TRBV27 and TRBJ2-1; TRBD2 agrees at 8 bases. CDR3 size: 17 residues. Germline V gene sequence: CDR1 MNHEY, CDR2 SMNVEV (reference sequence). The J segment lost 7 bases and the V segment lost 6 bases, leaving 17 bases of the junction unmatched. This chain's CDR3 is CASSPGAGVFRDNEQFF. In DNA form, the CDR3 reads TGTGCCAGCAGCCCCGGAGCGGGAGTTTTTCGTGATAATGAGCAGTTCTTC.

The V gene is TRBV4-1, the J gene TRBJ1-5, with D maybe TRBD1 (5 bases). The germline V gene encodes CDR1 MGHRA and CDR2 YSYEKL. The CDR3 has 16 residues. The V and J ends lost 2 bases and 0 bases respectively, with 11 bases between them. The CDR3 sequence is CASSQSPGGSNQPQHF. The CDR3 DNA reads as TGCGCCAGCAGCCAAAGCCCGGGGGGTAGCAATCAGCCCCAGCATTTT.

The chain links TRBV7-2 to TRBJ1-3, with 9 bases fitting TRBD1. V lost 4 bases, J lost 3 bases, and 1 base stayed unmatched. CDR1 SGHTA and CDR2 FQGNSA come from the germline V gene. The CDR3 runs to 14 residues. The CDR3 DNA is TGTGCCAGCAGCTCGGACAGGGGTGGAAACACCATATATTTT. This translates into CASSSDRGGNTIYF.

This clone was observed a single time. The V gene is TRBV9, the J gene TRBJ1-4; tentatively, D is TRBD1 (6 bases). The CDR3 length is 16 residues. Germline loops: CDR1 SGDLS, CDR2 YYNGEE. The germline V and J ends were trimmed by 4 bases and 7 bases, with 20 bases remaining between them. CDR3 sequence reads: CASSPTLTGAFEKLFF. CDR3 coding DNA: TGTGCCAGCAGCCCAACACTGACAGGCGCCTTTGAAAAACTGTTTTTT.

This clone was observed a few times. The gene calls are TRBV12-5 and TRBJ1-2, with a possible D match to TRBD1 (6 bases). There are 14 residues in the CDR3. CDR1 LGHNT and CDR2 FRNRAP come from the germline V gene. The V gene lost 3 bases and the J gene lost 8 bases, with 16 bases spanning the gap. The CDR3 region is CASGFATGLGGYTF. The CDR3 DNA reads TGTGCTAGTGGTTTCGCCACAGGGTTGGGCGGCTACACCTTC.

This clone occurred many times. The rearrangement joins TRBV4-1 to TRBJ2-1, with 8 bases that match TRBD2. Losses at the gene ends were 6 bases for V and 7 bases for J; bases not matched to a gene: 14. The CDR3 runs to 16 residues. Germline V gives CDR1 MGHRA, CDR2 YSYEKL. The CDR3 region is CASSPGLAGSTNEQFF. In DNA form, the CDR3 reads TGCGCCAGCAGTCCGGGGCTAGCGGGTTCTACTAATGAGCAGTTCTTC.

This chain links TRBV11-2 with TRBJ1-1, with a tentative D call TRBD1 (5 bases). Trimming removed 5 bases at V and 5 bases at J, with 18 bases between. Germline CDR1 SGHAT, CDR2 FQNNGV. The CDR3 is made up of 15 amino acids. The CDR3 bases are TGTGCCAGCAGCACACCGAGGCGGGGGGGGACTGAAGCTTTCTTT. Protein product: CASSTPRRGGTEAFF.

This chain links TRBV5-1 with TRBJ1-5; D may be TRBD1 (6 bases). V gave up 2 bases and J gave up 2 bases, with 11 bases separating them. Germline loops: CDR1 SGHRS, CDR2 YFSETQ. The CDR3 length is 15 residues. CDR3 protein: CASSLKSGGNQPQHF. The DNA for the CDR3 is TGCGCCAGCAGCTTAAAATCAGGGGGCAATCAGCCCCAGCATTTT.

The gene calls are TRBV28 and TRBJ1-1; D is ambiguous. V lost 7 bases and J 1 base, leaving 10 bases between the germline ends. Germline CDR1 MDHEN, CDR2 SYDVKM. CDR3 length: 13 amino acids. The CDR3 here is CASIPPGNTEAFF. The CDR3 DNA follows: TGTGCCAGCATCCCCCCCGGGAACACTGAAGCTTTCTTT. The whole variable domain, remainder taken from reference TRBV28 and TRBJ1-1, is DVKVTQSSRYLVKRTGEKVFLECVQDMDHENMFWYRQDPGLGLRLIYFSYDVKMKEKGDIPEGYSVSREKKERFSLILESASTNQTSMYLCASIPPGNTEAFFGQGTRLTVV.

The chain links TRBV29-1 to TRBJ2-1; D is undetermined. The CDR3 loop spans 16 amino acids. Germline values: CDR1 SQVTM, CDR2 ANQGSEA. Trimming pared 7 bases from V and 0 bases from J, leaving 19 bases between. In DNA form, the CDR3 reads TGCAGCGCTGAGCTCCTCTTGCGGAGCTCCTACAATGAGCAGTTCTTC. Residues: CSAELLLRSSYNEQFF.

This sequence joins TRBV6-5 and TRBJ1-1; 7 bases align to TRBD1. The CDR3 totals 12 residues. Germline V CDR1 and CDR2: MNHEY, SVGAGI. Trimming took 5 bases from V and 4 from J; bases not matched to a gene: 1. CDR3 DNA: TGTGCCAGCAGTGGGGACAGCACTGAAGCTTTCTTT. This translates into CASSGDSTEAFF.

This chain joins TRBV5-1 and TRBJ1-5, with 10 bases matching TRBD1. Per germline, CDR1 SGHRS and CDR2 YFSETQ. The CDR3 runs to 16 residues. Germline trimming cut 4 bases from V and 2 bases from J; bases unmatched to any gene: 6. The chain's CDR3 is CASSATGTGGNQPQHF. CDR3 nucleotides: TGCGCCAGCAGCGCAACCGGGACAGGGGGCAATCAGCCCCAGCATTTT.

The V gene is TRBV5-1, the J gene TRBJ1-1; D gene ambiguous. The V end was cut by 0 bases, the J end by 5 bases, with 17 bases between. Per germline, CDR1 SGHRS and CDR2 YFSETQ. CDR3 size: 16 residues. The CDR3: CASSLAHGRVGTEAFF. Written as DNA, the CDR3 is TGCGCCAGCAGCTTGGCCCACGGGAGGGTGGGGACTGAAGCTTTCTTT.